Listed here are 21 T cell receptor beta chains from one sample, sequenced in a study of cytomegalovirus exposure and HLA in healthy donors. Use of 60 Vbeta and 13 Jbeta primers characterized the PCR. This table comes from immunoSEQ multiplex PCR, and its TCRdb copy is limited to in-frame clones, with some not included. Of around 100,000 clones listed, 74% are singletons. The sequencing input was PBMCs. The receptors were sampled from a man between 45 and 60 years old in good health and CMV-seropositive.

This clone was picked up a small number of times. This chain connects TRBV13 to TRBJ1-2, with D maybe TRBD1 (6 bases). The CDR3 totals 13 residues. Trimming removed 5 bases at V and 8 bases at J, with 15 bases between. Germline CDR1 PRHDT, CDR2 FYEKMQ (reference sequence). The CDR3 loop is CASSTGQNGGYTF. DNA of the CDR3: TGTGCCAGCAGCACCGGACAGAACGGGGGCTACACCTTC.

The rearrangement uses TRBV5-1 and TRBJ1-4, with a tentative D call TRBD1 (5 bases). CDR1 and CDR2 (germline): SGHRS, YFSETQ. This CDR3 is 15 amino acids long. Trimming stripped 1 base from V and 8 bases from J, with 15 bases between. The CDR3 sequence is CASSLTGTGVEKLFF. The CDR3 bases are TGCGCCAGCAGCTTGACCGGGACGGGGGTGGAAAAACTGTTTTTT.

J is TRBJ1-1 and V is TRBV30; weak D call: TRBD1 (5 bases). Trimming cost V 0 bases and J 8 bases, with 16 bases left between them. This CDR3 contains 14 residues. CDR1 is GTSNPN, CDR2 SVGIG, per germline (reference sequence). The CDR3 coding sequence is TGTGCCTGGAGTGTACTAGCCAGGGCAGTCGAAGCTTTCTTT. Translated, it gives CAWSVLARAVEAFF.

The V and J genes are TRBV30 and TRBJ1-2, with D hard to call. Trimming left V 0 bases short and J 4 bases short, with 9 bases between. Looked up from germline, CDR1 is GTSNPN and CDR2 is SVGIG (reference sequence). CDR3 length: 13 amino acids. The CDR3 reads CAWSVRQVYGYTF. For the CDR3, the DNA is TGTGCCTGGAGTGTACGGCAGGTCTATGGCTACACCTTC.

The chain recombines TRBV25-1 with TRBJ2-7, with TRBD2 identical over 7 bases. This CDR3 comprises 12 residues. Germline V gives CDR1 MGHDK, CDR2 SYGVNS. V was pared by 2 bases and J by 6 bases, with 1 base of the junction left unmatched. CDR3 region: CASSEAGVEQYF. The CDR3 bases are TGTGCCAGCAGTGAAGCGGGGGTCGAGCAGTACTTC.

The genes are TRBV11-2 and TRBJ2-7; 7 bases are shared with TRBD1. The CDR3 spans 17 residues. The germline V gene has CDR1 SGHAT and CDR2 FQNNGV. J gave up 4 bases and V 2 bases, and 14 bases lay outside the gene matches. The CDR3 DNA follows: TGTGCCAGCAGCTTAAGGGTAGGGCAGGGGGACCAATACGAGCAGTACTTC. It specifies CASSLRVGQGDQYEQYF.

V gene TRBV6-1 combines with J gene TRBJ2-7; weak D call: TRBD1 (6 bases). The CDR3 sequence is 14 residues long. The germline CDR1 and CDR2 sequences are MNHNS and SASEGT. The V end lost 4 bases, the J end lost 3 bases, and 13 bases lay between the germline ends. The CDR3 is CASSARPGDYEQYF. The CDR3 nucleotides are TGTGCCAGCAGTGCTCGTCCAGGGGACTACGAGCAGTACTTC.

The genes are TRBV7-8 and TRBJ2-3; D is possibly TRBD2 (5 bases). V lost 7 bases, J lost 0 bases, and 17 bases lay in between. This CDR3 spans 16 amino acids. The germline V gene has CDR1 SGHVS and CDR2 FQNEAQ. The CDR3 loop is CASTLRSSFSTDTQYF. The CDR3 nucleotides read TGTGCCAGCACCCTAAGGTCTAGCTTTAGCACAGATACGCAGTATTTT.

The V and J genes are TRBV6-1 and TRBJ1-2, with 10 bases fitting TRBD1. Germline-derived CDR1 and CDR2 are MNHNS and SASEGT. The CDR3 sequence is 16 residues long. The trim removed 1 base at V and 5 bases at J, leaving 7 bases unmatched. CDR3 in amino acids: CASSEEDRGTRYGYTF. In nucleotides, the CDR3 is TGTGCCAGCAGTGAAGAGGACAGGGGGACTAGGTATGGCTACACCTTC.

This chain joins TRBV7-3 and TRBJ2-2; D gene uncertain. V was cut by 2 bases and J by 2 bases, with 6 bases left in between. Germline assignment: CDR1 SGHTA and CDR2 FQGTGA. The CDR3 sequence is 14 residues long. In nucleotides, the CDR3 is TGTGCCAGCAGCTTATTGTATAACACCGGGGAGCTGTTTTTT. It yields the protein CASSLLYNTGELFF.

CDR3 DNA: TGCGCCAGCTCCGCTAGCGGGAACACCGGGGAGCTGTTTTTT. Residues: CASSASGNTGELFF. The chain is built from TRBV10-1 and TRBJ2-2; 7 bases align to TRBD2. The ends lost 8 bases at V and 1 base at J; junction bases unmatched: 4. The CDR3 is 14 residues long. Germline V lookup: CDR1 WNHNN, CDR2 SYGVQD (reference sequence).

The chain uses TRBV18 and TRBJ1-4; no definite D call. Germline assignment: CDR1 KGHSH and CDR2 LQKENI. V dropped 3 bases and J dropped 4 bases, with 6 bases sitting between them. The CDR3 spans 13 residues. The chain's CDR3 is CASSPGVNEKLFF. The CDR3 coding sequence is TGTGCCAGCTCACCCGGAGTTAATGAAAAACTGTTTTTT.

This rearrangement joins TRBV11-2 to TRBJ2-7, with 8 nucleotides matching TRBD2. The germline CDR1 and CDR2 sequences are SGHAT and FQNNGV. The CDR3 consists of 17 residues. With V trimmed by 1 base and J by 3 bases, 11 bases remained unmatched. CDR3 protein: CASSLGVGASGFYEQYF. As DNA, the CDR3 is TGTGCCAGCAGCTTAGGCGTTGGGGCTAGCGGGTTCTACGAGCAGTACTTC.

J is TRBJ2-5 and V is TRBV25-1; D gene uncertain. Germline CDR1 reads MGHDK; CDR2 reads SYGVNS. This CDR3 has 15 residues. V was shortened by 3 bases and J by 2 bases, with 13 bases between the two germline ends. CDR3 protein: CASSDTRYHQETQYF. CDR3 sequence (DNA): TGTGCCAGCAGTGACACAAGATATCATCAAGAGACCCAGTACTTC.

The CDR3 DNA sequence: TGCAGTGTCTTTCAGGGGGATGGCTACACCTTC. It translates to CSVFQGDGYTF. This chain uses TRBV20-1 with TRBJ1-2; 7 nucleotides match TRBD1. Per germline, CDR1 DFQATT and CDR2 SNEGSKA (reference sequence). Germline trimming cut 7 bases from V and 6 bases from J; bases unmatched to any gene: 5. The CDR3 extends over 11 amino acids.

This clone was counted only a few times. This chain connects TRBV21-1 to TRBJ2-7; the D call of TRBD1 is as the table states it, not checked on the DNA. TRBV21-1 is a known pseudogene. The CDR3 length is 13 residues. CDR3: CASRTAFTYEQYF. DNA for the CDR3: TGTGCCAGCAGGACAGCATTTACCTACGAGCAGTACTTC.

This chain uses TRBV10-3 with TRBJ2-1; 9 bases match TRBD2. Germline lookup yields CDR1 ENHRY and CDR2 SYGVKD. The V and J ends lost 6 bases and 4 bases, in that order; junction bases with no gene match: 4. This CDR3 has 14 residues. The CDR3: CAIRETSGYNEQFF. In DNA form, the CDR3 reads TGTGCCATCAGGGAGACTAGCGGATACAATGAGCAGTTCTTC.

The chain couples TRBV4-2 to TRBJ2-2; TRBD2 matches 8 bases. The CDR3 covers 14 residues. Trimming took 4 bases from V and 6 from J; bases not matched to a gene: 4. Germline assignment: CDR1 LGHNA and CDR2 YNFKEQ. The CDR3 loop is CASSPGGRAGELFF. CDR3 bases: TGTGCCAGCAGCCCGGGGGGGCGGGCCGGGGAGCTGTTTTTT.

This clone was detected a few times. The CDR3: CASSLDWSSTDTQYF. The CDR3 DNA reads as TGCGCCAGCAGCCTTGACTGGTCTAGCACAGATACGCAGTATTTT. The chain is built from TRBV5-1 and TRBJ2-3, with no clear D. The CDR3 runs 15 residues. V lost 4 bases, J lost 0 bases, and 12 bases lay in between. Germline V gene lookup returns CDR1 SGHRS and CDR2 YFSETQ.

This clone occurred once. The gene calls are TRBV10-1 and TRBJ2-2; TRBD2 aligns across 12 bases. Germline V gene sequence: CDR1 WNHNN, CDR2 SYGVQD (reference sequence). CDR3 size: 18 residues. V was clipped by 7 bases and J by 0 bases; unmatched bases: 9. CDR3 sequence (DNA): TGCGCCAGCACCTCAGGGGGGACTAGCGGGTCGAACACCGGGGAGCTGTTTTTT. This encodes CASTSGGTSGSNTGELFF.

This chain joins TRBV5-1 and TRBJ2-7, with 8 bases identical to TRBD1. Unmatched junction bases numbered 13, after V lost 2 bases and J lost 6 bases. Germline V gene data show CDR1 as SGHRS and CDR2 as YFSETQ. This CDR3 is built from 16 residues. CDR3 loop: CASSLGGGQGRSEQYF. As DNA, the CDR3 is TGCGCCAGCAGCTTAGGAGGTGGACAGGGCCGAAGCGAGCAGTACTTC.